The 17 T cell receptor beta chains in this list originate from one sample, sequenced in a study of identical twins. Each CDR3 protein gets one entry after TCRdb re-called the 5' RACE reads with MiXCR. The profile shows fewer than 900,000 distinct CDR3 sequences, about 20% of them singletons. Another study also made use of these data, one on T cells expressing NK-cell markers.

The sequenced sample consisted of PBMCs. The receptors here all came from a woman under 30 in good health.

The V and J genes are TRBV29-1 and TRBJ2-1; 14 nucleotides agree with TRBD2. The CDR3 consists of 16 residues. Germline V gene data show CDR1 as SQVTM and CDR2 as ANQGSEA. V shed 6 bases, J shed 5 bases, and the junction held 9 bases outside the gene matches. The CDR3: CSVLMGLAGVDNEQFF. CDR3 bases: TGCAGCGTCCTAATGGGACTAGCGGGAGTCGACAATGAGCAGTTCTTC.

This clonotype came up once. V and J are TRBV12-3 or TRBV12-4 and TRBJ2-4, with D perhaps matching TRBD2 (7 bases). CDR3 size: 15 residues. V shed 2 bases and J shed 9 bases, with 17 bases lying between them. CDR3 DNA sequence: TGTGCCAGCAGTTTATCCCCCCAAAGGGGGGGCATTCAGTACTTC. This codes for CASSLSPQRGGIQYF.

This clonotype was observed a handful of times. The gene calls are TRBV9 and TRBJ2-1; 9 bases align to TRBD1. CDR1 is SGDLS and CDR2 is YYNGEE in the germline V gene. J lost 2 bases, V lost 1 base, and 1 base had no gene match. This CDR3 has 15 residues. The CDR3 DNA reads as TGTGCCAGCAGCGTACGACAGGGGGCCTACAATGAGCAGTTCTTC. It yields the protein CASSVRQGAYNEQFF.

This clonotype has just a few counts. V gene TRBV5-5 combines with J gene TRBJ2-7; D is unclear. Germline V gene lookup returns CDR1 SGHKS and CDR2 YYEKEE (reference sequence). The CDR3 contains 13 residues. V shed 1 base and J shed 6 bases, with 11 bases lying between them. For the CDR3, the DNA is TGTGCCAGCAGCTTGTTGGCCCTCGGCGAGCAGTACTTC. This codes for CASSLLALGEQYF.

This clonotype has more than one count but fewer than ten. The V and J genes are TRBV15 and TRBJ2-1; a possible D gene is TRBD1 (6 bases). The CDR3 has 11 residues. The V end lost 3 bases, the J end lost 10 bases, and 7 bases lay between the germline ends. The germline CDR1 and CDR2 sequences are LNHNV and YYDKDF (reference sequence). CDR3: CATSRGTEQFF. The CDR3 region has the DNA TGTGCCACCAGCAGGGGGACAGAGCAGTTCTTC.

Only a few counts were recorded for this clonotype. The V call is TRBV12-3 or TRBV12-4, the J call TRBJ2-7, with 7 bases fitting TRBD2. The CDR3 totals 12 residues. V trimming: 6 bases; J trimming: 5 bases; junction bases outside the gene matches: 4. The CDR3 spells CASSPAGDEQYF. The CDR3 bases are TGTGCCAGCAGCCCCGCGGGGGACGAGCAGTACTTC.

This rearrangement joins TRBV20-1 to TRBJ1-2; 11 bases are shared with TRBD1. After removal of 1 base from V and 4 bases from J, the junction contained 14 bases not matched to a gene. Germline CDR1 reads DFQATT; CDR2 reads SNEGSKA (reference sequence). The CDR3 length is 18 residues. In nucleotides, the CDR3 is TGCAGTGCTAGAGCTCCCGGGACAGGGGGTCAATACTTCTATGGCTACACCTTC. Protein: CSARAPGTGGQYFYGYTF.

This clonotype was seen a handful of times. The CDR3 spells CSARLAGGWTGELFF. The CDR3 DNA reads as TGCAGTGCTCGACTAGCGGGAGGTTGGACCGGGGAGCTGTTTTTT. The chain recombines TRBV20-1 with TRBJ2-2; 13 bases are shared with TRBD2. This CDR3 comprises 15 residues. Germline CDR1 is DFQATT and CDR2 is SNEGSKA (reference sequence). J gave up 5 bases and V 5 bases, and 5 bases lay outside the gene matches.

This clonotype was picked up a small number of times. The chain has TRBV9 and TRBJ1-2; no reliable D call. V lost 0 bases, J lost 1 base, and 10 bases lay in between. Germline V gene data show CDR1 as SGDLS and CDR2 as YYNGEE. This CDR3 region has 15 residues. The CDR3 region has the DNA TGTGCCAGCAGCGTAGAATGGCCGAGTAACTATGGCTACACCTTC. Its translation is CASSVEWPSNYGYTF.

The V and J genes are TRBV27 and TRBJ1-6; possible D gene TRBD1, 5 bases. Germline V CDR1 and CDR2: MNHEY, SMNVEV (reference sequence). CDR3 size: 14 residues. With 3 bases removed from V and 4 bases from J, the gap between germline ends came to 7 bases. CDR3 DNA: TGTGCCAGCAGTTTCGGGACTTATAATTCACCCCTCCACTTT. This translates into CASSFGTYNSPLHF.

The rearrangement links TRBV5-1 to TRBJ2-3; D perhaps matches TRBD1 (6 bases). Trimming left V 1 base short and J 3 bases short, with 15 bases between. The germline gives CDR1 SGHRS, CDR2 YFSETQ. The CDR3 extends over 16 amino acids. CDR3 in amino acids: CASSLRQGPTTDTQYF. In DNA, the CDR3 is TGCGCCAGCAGCTTGCGTCAGGGGCCGACTACAGATACGCAGTATTTT.

This chain connects TRBV7-9 to TRBJ2-7; D possibly matches TRBD1 or TRBD2 (5 bases each). V was pared by 1 base and J by 4 bases, with 17 bases between. This CDR3 spans 16 amino acids. Germline CDR1 reads SEHNR; CDR2 reads FQNEAQ (reference sequence). CDR3 sequence: CASSLGDGTGIYEQYF. The CDR3 DNA reads TGTGCCAGCAGCTTAGGAGATGGGACGGGGATATACGAGCAGTACTTC.

This clonotype has just a few counts. CDR3 region: CAISSGGGNYEQYF. CDR3 sequence (DNA): TGTGCCATCTCATCAGGGGGCGGGAACTACGAGCAGTACTTC. The chain carries TRBV7-2 and TRBJ2-7; 8 nucleotides line up with TRBD1. With 10 bases clipped from V and 3 bases from J, the junction kept 11 bases outside the gene matches. Germline loops: CDR1 SGHTA, CDR2 FQGNSA. CDR3 length: 14 residues. The variable domain in full, completed from reference TRBV7-2 and TRBJ2-7, reads GAGVSQSPSNKVTEKGKDVELRCDPISGHTALYWYRQSLGQGLEFLIYFQGNSAPDKSGLPSDRFSAERTGGSVSTLTIQRTQQEDSAVYLCAISSGGGNYEQYFGPGTRLTVT.

V and J are TRBV7-2 and TRBJ2-1; D is uncertain. The CDR3 is 16 residues long. The germline V gene has CDR1 SGHTA and CDR2 FQGNSA. Trimming stripped 2 bases from V and 2 bases from J, with 13 bases between. The CDR3 here is CASSLNNRVTYNEQFF. The CDR3 DNA reads TGTGCCAGCAGCTTAAATAATCGGGTTACCTACAATGAGCAGTTCTTC.

The V gene is TRBV20-1, the J gene TRBJ2-1; TRBD2 matches 7 bases. CDR3 size: 13 residues. Germline-derived CDR1 and CDR2 are DFQATT and SNEGSKA (reference sequence). After removal of 6 bases from V and 0 bases from J, the junction contained 2 bases not matched to a gene. The CDR3 DNA reads TGCAGTGCCGGGACTACCTCCTACAATGAGCAGTTCTTC. Its translation is CSAGTTSYNEQFF.

This clonotype has a handful of counts. This rearrangement joins TRBV20-1 to TRBJ2-7; TRBD1 is a possible D gene (6 bases). CDR1 is DFQATT, CDR2 SNEGSKA, per germline (reference sequence). The V gene lost 6 bases and the J gene lost 2 bases, with 17 bases spanning the gap. The CDR3 spans 14 residues. This CDR3 reads CSADSGHTPYEQYF. In DNA, the CDR3 is TGCAGTGCCGACTCGGGACACACGCCCTACGAGCAGTACTTC.

This clonotype was counted between two and nine times. The chain carries TRBV20-1 and TRBJ2-5; TRBD2 matches at 12 bases. Germline CDR1 and CDR2: DFQATT and SNEGSKA (reference sequence). The CDR3 consists of 20 residues. With 1 base clipped from V and 0 bases from J, the junction kept 15 bases outside the gene matches. CDR3 coding DNA: TGCAGTGCTAGAGGGTGGAGGCCTAGCGGGAGGGAGTTAGACCAAGAGACCCAGTACTTC. Its translation is CSARGWRPSGRELDQETQYF.